This T cell receptor beta chain was recorded in a study of cytomegalovirus exposure and HLA in healthy donors. This CDR3 is 17 amino acids long. V shed 0 bases and J shed 4 bases, with 16 bases lying between them. Germline loops: CDR1 LGHNA, CDR2 YNFKEQ. Amplification used 60 Vbeta primers and 13 Jbeta primers. Clones were read by immunoSEQ multiplex PCR, and TCRdb kept only the in-frame ones, dropping some. The sample records some 120,000 clones, 70% to 85% being singletons. The clonotype originates from a woman in her fifties or sixties in good health and CMV-seronegative. V and J are TRBV4-2 and TRBJ2-1; possible D gene TRBD1, 6 bases. Sequences were obtained from PBMCs. Here the CDR3 reads CASSQDAYRVVYNEQFF. CDR3 in DNA: TGTGCCAGCAGCCAAGACGCATACAGGGTAGTGTACAATGAGCAGTTCTTC.